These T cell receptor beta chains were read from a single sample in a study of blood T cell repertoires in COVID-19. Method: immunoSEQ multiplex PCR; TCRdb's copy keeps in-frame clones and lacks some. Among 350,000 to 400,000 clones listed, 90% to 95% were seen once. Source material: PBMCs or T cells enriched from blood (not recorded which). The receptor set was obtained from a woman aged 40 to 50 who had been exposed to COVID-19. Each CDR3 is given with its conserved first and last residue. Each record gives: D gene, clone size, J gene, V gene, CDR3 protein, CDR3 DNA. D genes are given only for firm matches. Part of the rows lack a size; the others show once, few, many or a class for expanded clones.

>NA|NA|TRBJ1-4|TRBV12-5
CASGLVLSGREEKLFF
TGTGCTAGTGGTTTGGTACTGTCCGGGAGAGAGGAAAAACTGTTTTTT
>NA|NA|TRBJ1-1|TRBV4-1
CASSQPVKNTEAFF
TGCGCCAGCAGCCAACCCGTTAAGAACACTGAAGCTTTCTTT
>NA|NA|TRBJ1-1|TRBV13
CASSLGAARGPPGAFF
TGTGCCAGCAGCTTAGGAGCTGCCAGGGGCCCCCCCGGGGCTTTCTTT
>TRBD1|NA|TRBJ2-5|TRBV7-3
CASSPDRGPGETQYF
TGTGCCAGCAGCCCGGACAGGGGGCCGGGAGAGACCCAGTACTTC
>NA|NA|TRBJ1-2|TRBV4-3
CASSQEYTSYGYTF
TGCGCCAGCAGCCAAGAATACACTAGCTATGGCTACACCTTC
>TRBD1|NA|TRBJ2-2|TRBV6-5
CASSSRGKDTGELFF
TGTGCCAGCAGTTCCAGGGGGAAGGACACCGGGGAGCTGTTTTTT
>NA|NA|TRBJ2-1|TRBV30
CAWNNRGGAYNEQFF
TGTGCCTGGAACAATAGGGGGGGGGCCTACAATGAGCAGTTCTTC
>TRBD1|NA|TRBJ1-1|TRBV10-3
CAISESTGSLNTEAFF
TGTGCCATCAGTGAATCGACAGGGTCCCTGAACACTGAAGCTTTCTTT
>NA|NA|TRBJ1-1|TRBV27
CASSSRAGTEAFF
TGTGCCAGCAGTTCCCGAGCGGGGACTGAAGCTTTCTTT
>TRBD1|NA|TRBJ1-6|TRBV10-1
CASSPGTDNSPLHF
TGCGCCAGCAGCCCCGGGACAGATAATTCACCCCTCCACTTT
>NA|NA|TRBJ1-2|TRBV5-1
CASSLDATVNYGYTF
TGCGCCAGCAGCTTGGATGCGACAGTAAACTATGGCTACACCTTC
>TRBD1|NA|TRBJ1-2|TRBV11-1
CASSLTGGDYGYTF
TGTGCCAGCAGCTTGACAGGGGGAGACTATGGCTACACCTTC
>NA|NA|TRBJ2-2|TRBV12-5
CASGSDTTNTGELFF
TGTGCTAGTGGTTCCGACACCACGAACACCGGGGAGCTGTTTTTT
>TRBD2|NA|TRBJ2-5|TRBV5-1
CASSPNTGGEETQYF
TGCGCCAGCAGCCCTAACACGGGGGGAGAAGAGACCCAGTACTTC
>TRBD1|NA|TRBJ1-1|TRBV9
CASSVEGTGSPFF
TGTGCCAGCAGCGTAGAAGGGACAGGGTCCCCTTTCTTT
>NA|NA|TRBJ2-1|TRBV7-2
CASSLGPYNEQFF
TGTGCCAGCAGCCTCGGTCCCTACAATGAGCAGTTCTTC
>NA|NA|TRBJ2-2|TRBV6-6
CASTPRQVNTGELFF
TGTGCCAGCACCCCTCGGCAGGTCAACACCGGGGAGCTGTTTTTT
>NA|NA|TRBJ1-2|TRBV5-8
CASSLENVEGYTF
TGTGCCAGCAGCTTGGAAAATGTAGAAGGCTACACCTTC
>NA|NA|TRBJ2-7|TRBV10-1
CASSEAATYEQYF
TGCGCCAGCAGTGAGGCGGCTACCTACGAGCAGTACTTC
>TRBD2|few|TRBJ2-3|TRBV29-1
CSVGDPLAGVSDTQYF
TGCAGCGTTGGCGATCCACTAGCGGGAGTTTCAGATACGCAGTATTTT
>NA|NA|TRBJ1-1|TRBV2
CASTGRGEAFF
TGTGCCAGCACCGGCCGCGGTGAAGCTTTCTTT
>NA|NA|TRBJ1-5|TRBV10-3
CATQQGPNQPQHF
TGTGCCACCCAACAGGGACCCAATCAGCCCCAGCATTTT
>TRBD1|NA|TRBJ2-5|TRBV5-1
CASSLGDRDQETQYF
TGCGCCAGCAGCTTGGGGGACAGGGACCAAGAGACCCAGTACTTC
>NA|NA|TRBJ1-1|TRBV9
CASSVGIGTDTEAFF
TGTGCCAGCAGCGTTGGTATCGGTACGGACACTGAAGCTTTCTTT
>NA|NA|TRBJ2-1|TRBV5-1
CASSPTSEYNEQFF
TGCGCCAGCAGCCCCACTAGTGAATACAATGAGCAGTTCTTC
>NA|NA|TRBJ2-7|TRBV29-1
CSVGRGGSSYEQYF
TGCAGCGTTGGCCGCGGGGGCAGCTCCTACGAGCAGTACTTC
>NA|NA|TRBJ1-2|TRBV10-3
CAISEKTGLGYTF
TGTGCCATCAGTGAGAAGACAGGTCTTGGCTACACCTTC
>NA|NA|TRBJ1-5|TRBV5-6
CASSPAGFQPQHF
TGTGCCAGCAGTCCCGCCGGGTTTCAGCCCCAGCATTTT
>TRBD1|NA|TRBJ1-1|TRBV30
CAWSGTGTEAFF
TGTGCCTGGAGTGGGACAGGCACTGAAGCTTTCTTT